This is a list of T cell receptor beta chains from one sample in a study of T-cell reconstitution after alpha-beta-depleted transplantation in children. MiXCR was run by TCRdb on the PCR reads, yielding one entry per CDR3 protein. The sample has about a million distinct CDR3 sequences, roughly 29% seen once. Sequenced material: PBMCs, mostly from graft donor cells, taken 360 days after TCRalphabeta/CD19-depleted stem cell transplant. Every receptor here comes from a boy under two years old who had a stem cell transplant for SCID, so the T cells may come from the graft donor. CDR3s include the opening cysteine and the closing phenylalanine or tryptophan. Each record gives: J gene, clone size, D gene, V gene, CDR3 DNA, CDR3 protein. A D gene is named only where the DNA matches it firmly. Clone sizes are given selectively: once, few, many, or a class where the clone is expanded.

TRBJ2-3 | many | NA | TRBV7-6 | TGTGCCAGCAGCACCGCAGATACGCAGTATTTT | CASSTADTQYF
TRBJ2-6 | few | TRBD2 | TRBV4-3 | TGCGCCAGCAGCCAAGGGGGGATAGCGGGGGGGCCGGAAGGGGCCAACGTCCTGACTTTC | CASSQGGIAGGPEGANVLTF
TRBJ2-2 | few | TRBD2 | TRBV9 | TGTGCCAGCAGCGGACTAGCGGGAGGGACCGGGGAGCTGTTTTTT | CASSGLAGGTGELFF
TRBJ2-2 | NA | NA | TRBV4-1 | TGCGCCAGCAGCCCACGCTGGGGGGCGAACACCGGGGAGCTGTTTTTT | CASSPRWGANTGELFF
TRBJ2-3 | NA | TRBD1 | TRBV7-3 | TGTGCCAGCAGCACGGACAGGTCAGATACGCAGTATTTT | CASSTDRSDTQYF
TRBJ1-1 | NA | NA | TRBV20-1 | TGCAGTGCTAGAGTTCTCAGCAACACTGAAGCTTTCTTT | CSARVLSNTEAFF
TRBJ2-1 | NA | TRBD2 | TRBV5-6 | TGTGCCAGCAGCTTGGTAGGGGTAACTAGCGGGGGGCCCCCGGAGCAGTTCTTC | CASSLVGVTSGGPPEQFF
TRBJ2-2 | NA | NA | TRBV28 | TGTGCCATCCCCAGACAGCGGGACACCGGGGAGCTGTTTTTT | CAIPRQRDTGELFF
TRBJ2-5 | NA | NA | TRBV18 | TGTGCCAGCTCACCGGGAAGGGAGCAAGAGACCCAGTACTTC | CASSPGREQETQYF
TRBJ2-3 | few | TRBD2 | TRBV29-1 | TGCAGCGTCGGCCCGGGACTAGCGGGGGGGCCTAGCACAGATACGCAGTATTTT | CSVGPGLAGGPSTDTQYF
TRBJ2-7 | NA | NA | TRBV20-1 | TGCAGTGCTAGCCTCAGCCGGACCGAGGCCTACGAGCAGTACTTC | CSASLSRTEAYEQYF
TRBJ1-4 | few | NA | TRBV7-8 | TGTGCCAGCAAAGGGGACCTTGCAACTAATGAAAAACTGTTTTTT | CASKGDLATNEKLFF
TRBJ2-1 | few | NA | TRBV29-1 | TGCAGCTTCCGGCCGGGCCGTGAGCAGTTCTTC | CSFRPGREQFF
TRBJ2-1 | NA | NA | TRBV5-6 | TGTGCCAGCAGCTTGTTAACGTTAGCTCAACCGAACAATGAGCAGTTCTTC | CASSLLTLAQPNNEQFF
TRBJ1-1 | NA | NA | TRBV30 | TGTGCCTGGAGCGCGGAGGGTGGGGGAGCTTTCTTT | CAWSAEGGGAFF
TRBJ2-7 | few | TRBD1 | TRBV5-1 | TGCGCCAGCAGCCGCGTAGTAACAGGGGGCCACGAGCAGTACTTC | CASSRVVTGGHEQYF
TRBJ1-1 | many | NA | TRBV5-1 | TGCGCCAGCAGCTTGGTGGGGGAGAACACTGAAGCTTTCTTT | CASSLVGENTEAFF
TRBJ1-4 | NA | NA | TRBV5-6 | TGTGCCAGCAGCTTGAGATACGCCGGGGTGACAGTATTGGAAAAACTGTTTTTT | CASSLRYAGVTVLEKLFF
TRBJ2-7 | NA | NA | TRBV7-2 | TGTGCCAGCAGCCCTCAGGGTGGGATGGGTTTTTACGAGCAGTACTTC | CASSPQGGMGFYEQYF
TRBJ2-1 | few | NA | TRBV28 | TGTGCCAGCAATGGGGCAGGGTTTGTGAATGAGCAGTTCTTC | CASNGAGFVNEQFF
TRBJ2-1 | few | TRBD1 | TRBV12-3/TRBV12-4 | TGTGCCAGCAGTCCCACCGACAGGGGAAAATACAATGAGCAGTTCTTC | CASSPTDRGKYNEQFF
TRBJ2-7 | NA | TRBD1 | TRBV2 | TGTGCCAGCATACTGGACAGGGGACACGAGCAGTACTTC | CASILDRGHEQYF
TRBJ1-2 | NA | TRBD1 | TRBV12-3/TRBV12-4 | TGTGCCAGCAGGCCCATGACAGGGGGCGGTGGCTACACCTTC | CASRPMTGGGGYTF
TRBJ1-1 | many | NA | TRBV5-1 | TGTGCCAGCAGTTTAGCCGGGTCCGAAGCTTTCTTT | CASSLAGSEAFF
TRBJ2-7 | few | NA | TRBV2 | TGTGCCAGCAGGAAAACAGGAGGGGGCCCCACCTACGAGCAGTACTTC | CASRKTGGGPTYEQYF
TRBJ2-5 | few | TRBD2 | TRBV6-5 | TGTGCCAGCAGTTACGTAGCGGGGGAAGAGACCCAGTACTTC | CASSYVAGEETQYF
TRBJ2-7 | NA | NA | TRBV2 | TGTGCCAGCATTCTAAGGGGAGGATCCTACGAGCAGTACTTC | CASILRGGSYEQYF
TRBJ2-7 | NA | TRBD1 | TRBV5-1 | TGCGCCAGCAGCGGCGGACAGGTTTCCTACGAGCAGTACTTC | CASSGGQVSYEQYF
TRBJ2-1 | NA | NA | TRBV5-1 | TGCGCCAGCAGTGGAGGGAGTCCCAACTCCGAGGAGCAGTTCTTC | CASSGGSPNSEEQFF
TRBJ2-3 | NA | TRBD2 | TRBV4-1 | TGCGCCAGCAGCCAAGGGTCGGGACTAGCGGGGGTTGGCACAGATACGCAGTATTTT | CASSQGSGLAGVGTDTQYF
TRBJ2-2 | few | TRBD2 | TRBV7-2 | TGTGCCAGCAGCGCGAGGACTAGCGGGCCCCCCGGGGGGGAGCTGTTTTTT | CASSARTSGPPGGELFF